The clone carrying this T cell receptor beta chain has just a few counts. Its antigen is unidentified. The data originate from a study of beta chain features in type 1 diabetes. The wider study: The examined sorted cells totaled about 98 million across samples.

Trimming left V 0 bases short and J 0 bases short, with 12 bases between. The CDR3 has 17 amino acids. The germline V gene encodes CDR1 MGHRA and CDR2 YSYEKL. Expressed TCRB transcripts were sequenced, since all the RNA that had been isolated was reverse transcribed. The protocol was immunoSEQ multiplex PCR, while the TCRdb copy is restricted to in-frame clones and leaves out a portion. The sample lists 160,000 or so clones, approximately 8.7% occurring once. General observations from the study: Across all four CD4+ subsets, people with type 1 diabetes showed modestly shorter TCRB CDR3s.

What was sequenced was central memory CD4+ T cells from blood. This clonotype was sampled from a woman in her thirties with type 1 diabetes. This chain joins TRBV4-1 and TRBJ1-5; D is perhaps TRBD1 (5 bases). DNA of the CDR3: TGCGCCAGCAGCCAAGATCTATCAGGGCTTAGCAATCAGCCCCAGCATTTT. Amino acids: CASSQDLSGLSNQPQHF.